The entry below describes one T cell receptor (beta chain). Germline CDR1 reads LGHNA; CDR2 reads YSLEER. The CDR3 length is 16 residues. V gave up 2 bases and J gave up 0 bases; unmatched junction bases: 3. Clones were read by immunoSEQ multiplex PCR, and TCRdb kept only the in-frame ones, dropping some. This sample carries approximately 51,000 clones, about 92% of them seen once, and the ten largest clones take about 1.9%. The record originates from a study of T cell changes during pregnancy in multiple sclerosis. This clonotype was sampled from a female donor with multiple sclerosis, enrolled in a pregnancy study. V is TRBV4-3 and J is TRBJ2-5; 10 bases fit TRBD2. Sequenced here: peripheral blood, sampled in the second trimester of pregnancy. The CDR3 coding sequence is TGCGCCAGCAGCCAAACAGGACTAGCGGACCAAGAGACCCAGTACTTC. Protein: CASSQTGLADQETQYF.